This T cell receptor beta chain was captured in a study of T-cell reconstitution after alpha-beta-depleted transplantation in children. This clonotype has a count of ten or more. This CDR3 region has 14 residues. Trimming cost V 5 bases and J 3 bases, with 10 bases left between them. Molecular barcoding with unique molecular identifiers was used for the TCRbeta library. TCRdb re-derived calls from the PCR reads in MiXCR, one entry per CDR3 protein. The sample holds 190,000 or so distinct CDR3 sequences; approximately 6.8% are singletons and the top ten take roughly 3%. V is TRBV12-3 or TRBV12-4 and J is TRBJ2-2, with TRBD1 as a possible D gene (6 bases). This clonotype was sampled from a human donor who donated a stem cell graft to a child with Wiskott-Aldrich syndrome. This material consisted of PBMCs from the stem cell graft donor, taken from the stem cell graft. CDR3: CASSHREHTGELFF. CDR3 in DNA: TGTGCCAGCAGTCACAGGGAACACACCGGGGAGCTGTTTTTT.